The 7 T cell receptor beta chains in this list originate from one sample, sequenced in a study of CD8 T cells in Susac syndrome. Random hexamers were used to reverse transcribe an amount of about 0.5 to 1 ug RNA. TCRdb called the immunoSEQ multiplex PCR reads again in MiXCR, with one record for every CDR3 protein. In the table there are around 170,000 distinct CDR3 sequences, 95% of which are singletons. The sample consisted of CD8+ T cells from PBMCs. The receptors come from a human donor with Susac syndrome.

The V and J genes are TRBV4-1 and TRBJ2-1; tentatively, D is TRBD1 or TRBD2 (5 bases each). V was trimmed by 1 base and J by 4 bases, leaving 23 bases between them. This CDR3 spans 19 amino acids. The germline V gene has CDR1 MGHRA and CDR2 YSYEKL. The CDR3 sequence is CASSQVGLADRTGYNEQFF. The CDR3 coding sequence is TGCGCCAGCAGCCAAGTTGGATTAGCAGACAGAACGGGGTACAATGAGCAGTTCTTC.

The V and J genes are TRBV5-4 and TRBJ2-1, with TRBD2 as a possible D gene (7 bases). This CDR3 contains 16 residues. The germline gives CDR1 SGHNT, CDR2 YYREEE (reference sequence). V was clipped by 3 bases and J by 1 base, with 14 bases between them. DNA for the CDR3: TGTGCCAGCAGCTCGGGGGGCATCCAGTCCTACAATGAGCAGTTCTTC. This codes for CASSSGGIQSYNEQFF.

This chain connects TRBV12-5 to TRBJ2-5; D is uncertain. CDR1 and CDR2 (germline): LGHNT, FRNRAP. The CDR3 totals 12 residues. V lost 6 bases, J lost 9 bases, and 14 bases lay in between. This CDR3 reads CASGVPGSSQYF. In nucleotides, the CDR3 is TGTGCTAGTGGGGTACCGGGTTCCTCCCAGTACTTC.

The chain has TRBV30 and TRBJ2-2; D might be TRBD2 (6 bases). Germline values: CDR1 GTSNPN, CDR2 SVGIG (reference sequence). V was clipped by 0 bases and J by 1 base, with 12 bases between them. There are 16 residues in the CDR3. The DNA for the CDR3 is TGTGCCTGGAGTGTACTAGACGGGGGGAACACCGGGGAGCTGTTTTTT. Its protein is CAWSVLDGGNTGELFF.

The chain is built from TRBV28 and TRBJ2-1; D is ambiguous. Germline-derived CDR1 and CDR2 are MDHEN and SYDVKM. V was pared by 6 bases and J by 4 bases, with 4 bases between. CDR3 size: 11 residues. CDR3 region: CASRVYNEQFF. DNA of the CDR3: TGTGCCAGCAGGGTTTACAATGAGCAGTTCTTC.

In DNA form, the CDR3 reads TGTGCCAGTACCGGAGAACACCGGGACAGGGGTAATTCACCCCTCCACTTT. Protein: CASTGEHRDRGNSPLHF. This chain links TRBV19 with TRBJ1-6, with 10 nucleotides matching TRBD1. CDR3 length equals 17 residues. The V and J ends lost 7 bases and 6 bases, in that order; junction bases with no gene match: 12. The germline gives CDR1 LNHDA, CDR2 SQIVND (reference sequence).

The chain recombines TRBV6-6 with TRBJ2-7; D is ambiguous. Germline loops: CDR1 MNHNY, CDR2 SVGAGI (reference sequence). Trimming removed 4 bases at V and 3 bases at J, with 13 bases between. This CDR3 is built from 14 residues. CDR3 nucleotides: TGTGCCAGCAGTTCGATCACTTACCTCTACGAGCAGTACTTC. This codes for CASSSITYLYEQYF.